This TCR beta chain was documented in a study of blood T cell repertoires in COVID-19. Across the whole study: The United States, Italy and Spain provided the acute and convalescent COVID-19 samples. T cells, B-cell-depleted T cells, or PBMCs provided the cDNA or gDNA that served as material.

CDR3 length: 16 amino acids. V shed 4 bases and J 12 bases; nucleotides not matched to a gene: 11. From germline, CDR1 is MDHEN and CDR2 SYDVKM. Per the original methods: Reference gene primer amplification gave estimated nucleated cell counts. Generated by immunoSEQ multiplex PCR, the TCRdb table keeps only in-frame clones and is missing some. For V, J and clone size, that table is used; D and trimming come from the DNA. Among about 150,000 clones listed, less than 95% were seen once. Sequencing was carried out using peripheral blood. The J gene is TRBJ2-1, the V gene TRBV28, with TRBD2 matching over 14 bases. The origin of this receptor is a man between 45 and 60 years old with acute or convalescent COVID-19. Written as DNA, the CDR3 is TGTGCCAGCAGTTCCTTGACTAGCGGGGGGGCGGGTCGGCAGTTCTTC. This sequence encodes CASSSLTSGGAGRQFF.